This T cell receptor beta chain appears in the sequencing data of a study of T-cell reconstitution after alpha-beta-depleted transplantation in children. Unique molecular identifiers were incorporated during preparation of the TCRbeta library. TCRdb called the PCR reads again in MiXCR, with one record for every CDR3 protein. The data hold some 600,000 distinct CDR3 sequences, with around 17% observed a single time. J was trimmed by 11 bases and V by 3 bases; bases with no gene match: 12. The CDR3 runs to 15 residues. Germline CDR1 and CDR2: KGHDR and SFDVKD. In its sample, this clonotype was seen a few times.

This sequence joins TRBV24-1 and TRBJ1-5, with 7 nucleotides matching TRBD1. The sequence was obtained from a human donor who donated a stem cell graft to a child with acute myeloid leukemia. Sequences were derived from PBMCs from the stem cell graft donor, sampled from the stem cell graft. The CDR3, as DNA: TGTGCCACCAGTGATGCCGGCTCAGGGGGGCGGGCCCAGCATTTT. Its protein is CATSDAGSGGRAQHF.